A single sample is the source of the 17 T cell receptor beta chains below, sequenced in a study of CD8 T cells in ankylosing spondylitis (dated by TCRdb to 2016 to 2017). The method was 5' RACE. The run used an Illumina HiSeq 2500. TCRdb reanalyzed the raw reads on its own, using fastp at Q25 for trimming and MiXCR for clone calling, and kept in-frame beta chains. All rows with the same CDR3 protein become a single entry with the most common DNA and genes. For this sample the table gives a few hundred thousand distinct CDR3 sequences, of which more than 20% were detected only once. Approximately 15% of the sample goes to the ten largest clones. Here is what the overall study found, with its caveats: Blood from ankylosing spondylitis patients appeared to be characterized by a TCR beta motif composed of 7 to 9 highly homologous amino acid variants.

These receptors are not linked to any known antigen. Material: blood, either unsorted or a sorted T cell fraction (not recorded which). The source is a male donor with ankylosing spondylitis.

The chain is built from TRBV28 and TRBJ2-1; D ambiguous. CDR1 MDHEN and CDR2 SYDVKM come from the germline V gene. CDR3 length equals 12 residues. The ends were cut back, 7 bases at V and 9 bases at J, with 13 bases in the middle. The CDR3 DNA reads as TGTGCCAGCAAGGTCGTGGGTACTGAGCAGTTCTTC. Amino acid sequence: CASKVVGTEQFF.

V and J are TRBV5-1 and TRBJ1-6; unclear D gene. Trimming removed 0 bases from V and 0 bases from J, with 7 bases in between. This CDR3 has 16 amino acids. CDR1 and CDR2 (germline): SGHRS, YFSETQ. The chain's CDR3 is CASSLAQSSYNSPLHF. DNA for the CDR3: TGCGCCAGCAGCTTGGCCCAGAGCTCCTATAATTCACCCCTCCACTTT.

V is TRBV5-1 and J is TRBJ2-2; 13 bases fit TRBD2. The CDR3 length is 16 residues. Germline V gene data show CDR1 as SGHRS and CDR2 as YFSETQ. The junction had 9 bases not matched to a gene; V was cut back by 7 bases and J by 6 bases. CDR3 sequence reads: CASASVTSGRSGELFF. The CDR3 bases are TGCGCCAGCGCCTCCGTGACTAGCGGGAGGTCCGGGGAGCTGTTTTTT.

The rearrangement links TRBV28 to TRBJ2-5; D is possibly TRBD1 or TRBD2 (5 bases each). CDR3 length equals 15 residues. The V gene's germline CDR1 is MDHEN and CDR2 SYDVKM. The V end was cut by 5 bases, the J end by 1 base, with 14 bases between. In nucleotides, the CDR3 is TGTGCCAGCAGTCCGACCAAGGGACCCCAAGAGACCCAGTACTTC. Translating gives CASSPTKGPQETQYF.

The sample holds many counts of this clonotype. The chain recombines TRBV14 with TRBJ2-5; 12 bases align to TRBD2. The germline V gene encodes CDR1 SGHDN and CDR2 FVKESK. This CDR3 has 14 amino acids. Trimming took 4 bases from V and 4 from J; bases not matched to a gene: 1. The CDR3 protein is CASSRGLAGETQYF. CDR3 DNA: TGTGCCAGCAGCCGGGGACTAGCGGGAGAGACCCAGTACTTC. Full variable domain (missing parts from reference TRBV14 and TRBJ2-5): EAGVTQFPSHSVIEKGQTVTLRCDPISGHDNLYWYRRVMGKEIKFLLHFVKESKQDESGMPNNRFLAERTGGTYSTLKVQPAELEDSGVYFCASSRGLAGETQYFGPGTRLLVL.

This clonotype was observed at least ten times. The V call is TRBV10-3, the J call TRBJ2-3; 9 bases are shared with TRBD2. The length of the CDR3 is 14 residues. Germline values: CDR1 ENHRY, CDR2 SYGVKD. J gave up 4 bases and V 10 bases, and 9 bases lay outside the gene matches. DNA of the CDR3: TGTGCCACCGGAGGGACTAGCAGTGCAGATACGCAGTATTTT. This translates into CATGGTSSADTQYF.

The gene calls are TRBV7-2 and TRBJ2-7; 7 nucleotides match TRBD2. V lost 6 bases and J lost 6; bases outside the gene matches: 11. CDR3 length equals 14 residues. Germline assignment: CDR1 SGHTA and CDR2 FQGNSA. The CDR3 reads CASRLGGGSIEQYF. CDR3 DNA: TGTGCCAGCAGACTCGGGGGAGGGTCGATCGAGCAGTACTTC.

The V and J genes are TRBV4-3 and TRBJ1-1; TRBD1 agrees at 9 bases. The CDR3 contains 17 residues. Per germline, CDR1 LGHNA and CDR2 YSLEER. J gave up 10 bases and V 4 bases, and 19 bases lay outside the gene matches. The CDR3 reads CASSPNRDRARVVGAFF. The CDR3 DNA reads TGCGCCAGCAGCCCTAACCGGGACAGGGCGAGAGTGGTCGGAGCTTTCTTT.

V is TRBV9 and J is TRBJ2-1; 15 bases fit TRBD2. Germline V gene lookup returns CDR1 SGDLS and CDR2 YYNGEE. CDR3 length equals 17 residues. Trimming cost V 3 bases and J 8 bases; bases outside gene matches: 9. CDR3 sequence reads: CASSASPGLAGGDEQFF. Written as DNA, the CDR3 is TGTGCCAGCAGCGCGAGCCCCGGACTAGCGGGAGGGGATGAGCAGTTCTTC.

A few counts support this clonotype. The chain links TRBV29-1 to TRBJ1-4; tentatively, D is TRBD1 (5 bases). V was shortened by 2 bases and J by 5 bases, with 12 bases between the two germline ends. CDR1 is SQVTM, CDR2 ANQGSEA, per germline. This CDR3 is 14 amino acids long. CDR3 protein: CSVEIQGLNEKLFF. The DNA of the CDR3 is TGCAGCGTTGAAATCCAGGGACTAAATGAAAAACTGTTTTTT.

This chain links TRBV20-1 with TRBJ1-5; D not resolved. Germline V gene lookup returns CDR1 DFQATT and CDR2 SNEGSKA (reference sequence). The CDR3 contains 17 residues. Trimming removed 1 base from V and 0 bases from J, with 16 bases in between. Written as DNA, the CDR3 is TGCAGTGCTAGAGCCTCCCTTGGACGGTATAGCAATCAGCCCCAGCATTTT. Translated, it gives CSARASLGRYSNQPQHF.

This clonotype has a handful of counts. J is TRBJ1-6 and V is TRBV12-3 or TRBV12-4; the D gene is possibly TRBD1 (6 bases). Trimming cost V 7 bases and J 10 bases, with 11 bases left between them. The CDR3 sequence is 12 residues long. DNA of the CDR3: TGTGCCAGCACCGCAGGGGACTCACCCCTCCACTTT. It is translated as CASTAGDSPLHF.

This clonotype was seen a few times. This chain links TRBV20-1 with TRBJ2-3; TRBD2 matches 8 bases. Per germline, CDR1 DFQATT and CDR2 SNEGSKA (reference sequence). Germline trimming cut 0 bases from V and 4 bases from J; bases unmatched to any gene: 6. The CDR3 has 15 residues. CDR3 DNA sequence: TGCAGTGCTAGAGATTCGGGAGGGCTTCCAGATACGCAGTATTTT. It is translated as CSARDSGGLPDTQYF.

This chain joins TRBV4-3 and TRBJ2-1; TRBD2 matches 7 bases. The trim removed 3 bases at V and 5 bases at J, leaving 7 bases unmatched. The CDR3 runs 15 residues. CDR1 LGHNA and CDR2 YSLEER come from the germline V gene. The CDR3 DNA reads as TGCGCCAGCAGCCACTTGACTAGCTTTCACAATGAGCAGTTCTTC. Its protein product is CASSHLTSFHNEQFF.

This clonotype was seen a handful of times. The chain joins TRBV20-1 to TRBJ2-5, with D possibly TRBD1 on 5 matching bases. The CDR3 consists of 13 residues. Germline-derived CDR1 and CDR2 are DFQATT and SNEGSKA (reference sequence). The V and J ends lost 5 bases and 5 bases respectively, with 15 bases between them. In DNA form, the CDR3 reads TGCAGTGCTTACGACGCAGGGCAGGAGACCCAGTACTTC. Protein product: CSAYDAGQETQYF.

The sample holds a few counts of this clonotype. The chain has TRBV6-5 and TRBJ2-2; D possibly corresponds to TRBD2 (6 bases). V lost 6 bases to trimming and J lost 6 bases, with 20 bases between them. From germline, CDR1 is MNHEY and CDR2 SVGAGI. The CDR3 is 16 residues long. The CDR3 DNA is TGTGCCAGCAGCTATCGATCCGCGGGGATCTCCGGGGAGCTGTTTTTT. Translation gives CASSYRSAGISGELFF.

On this clonotype itself: It is unclear where the CDR3 begins or ends on the DNA, so no DNA is shown, and the CDR3 is as TCRdb lists it. The chain has TRBV6-4 and TRBJ2-1; TRBD2 is the table's D call, not checked against the DNA. Termini included, the CDR3 measures 17 amino acids. The V gene's germline CDR1 is MRHNA and CDR2 SNTAGT. The CDR3 here is CASILVLKEGRANEQFF.